The 7 T cell receptor beta chains below were found in one sample sequenced in a study of patients and donors after allogeneic stem cell transplantation (dated by TCRdb to 2020 to 2021). Library prep was done by RT-PCR. The run used a NextSeq 550. TCRdb itself trimmed the public reads at Q25 with fastp, ran MiXCR and retained productive beta chains. Identical CDR3 proteins give one entry, which carries the most common genes and DNA. Counted in this sample were some 960,000 distinct CDR3 sequences; 18% of them appeared once. Roughly 6.4% of the sample comes from the top ten. The sequenced sample consisted of blood, either unsorted or a sorted T cell fraction (not recorded which). The source of these receptors is a human donor who was either an allogeneic HSCT recipient or a stem cell or donor lymphocyte infusion donor (not recorded which). It is not recorded whose cells these are; they may come from a transplant donor.

The chain uses TRBV5-1 and TRBJ2-5; D may correspond to TRBD1 or TRBD2 (5 bases each). The V end lost 0 bases, the J end lost 4 bases, and 16 bases lay between the germline ends. The CDR3 spans 16 residues. Germline-derived CDR1 and CDR2 are SGHRS and YFSETQ. The CDR3 nucleotides read TGCGCCAGCAGCTTGGGTCCACGGGGCAAGGGAGAGACCCAGTACTTC. This translates into CASSLGPRGKGETQYF.

This chain uses TRBV28 with TRBJ1-2; D may be TRBD1 (5 bases). The CDR3 extends over 13 amino acids. Germline V gives CDR1 MDHEN, CDR2 SYDVKM. Between the trimmed V and J ends, which lost 4 bases and 7 bases, there was a span of 13 bases. The CDR3 DNA reads TGTGCCAGCAGTTGGGGGGTGGGTGTTGGCTACACCTTC. Encoded protein: CASSWGVGVGYTF.

The sample holds a few counts of this clonotype. The rearrangement uses TRBV20-1 and TRBJ2-2; TRBD1 matches at 9 bases. This CDR3 is built from 16 residues. Germline V lookup: CDR1 DFQATT, CDR2 SNEGSKA (reference sequence). V lost 5 bases to trimming and J lost 4 bases; unmatched junction nucleotides: 11. The CDR3 spells CSAQDRGVSLTGELFF. CDR3 nucleotides: TGCAGTGCTCAGGACAGGGGTGTTAGTCTCACCGGGGAGCTGTTTTTT.

This clonotype was observed a handful of times. This chain uses TRBV24-1 with TRBJ1-1, with D hard to call. Per germline, CDR1 KGHDR and CDR2 SFDVKD. Trimming removed 3 bases at V and 5 bases at J, with 12 bases between. The CDR3 spans 14 residues. The CDR3 reads CATSDGRSGTEAFF. CDR3 coding DNA: TGTGCCACCAGTGATGGACGGAGCGGGACTGAAGCTTTCTTT.

This clonotype was counted once. The rearrangement joins TRBV9 to TRBJ2-1, with 9 bases fitting TRBD2. V gave up 4 bases and J gave up 0 bases; unmatched junction bases: 14. Germline CDR1 and CDR2: SGDLS and YYNGEE. This CDR3 region has 19 residues. Here the CDR3 DNA reads TGTGCCAGCAGCCCAAGAGGGGCTAGCGGGACGGTCTCCTACAATGAGCAGTTCTTC. It yields the protein CASSPRGASGTVSYNEQFF.

The rearrangement uses TRBV7-2 and TRBJ2-1, with 9 bases lining up with TRBD2. The V segment lost 1 base and the J segment 3 bases; nucleotides outside the gene matches: 7. From germline, CDR1 is SGHTA and CDR2 FQGNSA. The CDR3 spans 17 residues. This chain's CDR3 is CASSLVPSGDYYNEQFF. As DNA, the CDR3 is TGTGCCAGCAGCTTAGTCCCTAGCGGGGACTACTACAATGAGCAGTTCTTC.

This clonotype turned up a few times. J is TRBJ2-6 and V is TRBV7-9; D not certain. This CDR3 comprises 17 residues. CDR1 is SEHNR, CDR2 FQNEAQ, per germline (reference sequence). The V gene lost 1 base and the J gene lost 0 bases, with 10 bases spanning the gap. CDR3 bases: TGTGCCAGCAGCTTAGATGCATCGAGCTCTGGGGCCAACGTCCTGACTTTC. Translating it yields CASSLDASSSGANVLTF.